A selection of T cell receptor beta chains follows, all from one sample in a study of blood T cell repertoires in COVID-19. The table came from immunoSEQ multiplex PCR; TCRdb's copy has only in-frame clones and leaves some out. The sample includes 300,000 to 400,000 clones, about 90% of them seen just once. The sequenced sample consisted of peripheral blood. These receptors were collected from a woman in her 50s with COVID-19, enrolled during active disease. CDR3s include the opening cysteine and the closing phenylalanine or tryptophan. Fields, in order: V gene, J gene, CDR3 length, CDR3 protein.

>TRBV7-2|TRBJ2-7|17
CASSLDRGLGDSYEQYF
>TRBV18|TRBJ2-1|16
CASSPPGLAGVNEQFF
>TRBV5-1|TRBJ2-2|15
CASRWTPQNTGELFF
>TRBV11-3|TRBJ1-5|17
CASSLGSGTGAIQPQHF
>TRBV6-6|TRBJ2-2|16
CASSYSGGANTGELFF
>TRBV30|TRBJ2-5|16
CAWSPMIGRAGETQYF
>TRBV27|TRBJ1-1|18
CASSLRSGDRGRNTEAFF
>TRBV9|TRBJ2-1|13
CASSVGLALEQFF
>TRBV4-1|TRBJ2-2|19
CASSRSRMMGQGNTGELFF
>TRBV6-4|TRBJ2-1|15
CASSDAGGDYNEQFF
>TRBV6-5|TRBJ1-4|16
CASSYSASRGNEKLFF
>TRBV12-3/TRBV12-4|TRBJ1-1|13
CASTVLLGTEAFF
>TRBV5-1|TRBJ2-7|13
CASSATSSYEQYF
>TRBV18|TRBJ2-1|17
CASSPPLSLALYNEQFF
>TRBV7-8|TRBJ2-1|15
CASVRWEGSYNEQFF
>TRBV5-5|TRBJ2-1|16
CASSLGLASSYNEQFF
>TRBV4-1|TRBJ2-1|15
CASSQDFPAYNEQFF
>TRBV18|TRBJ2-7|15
CASSDSGQGANEQYF
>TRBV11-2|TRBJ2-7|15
CASSMGTSGYDEQYF
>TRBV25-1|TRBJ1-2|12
CASSEQSSGYTF
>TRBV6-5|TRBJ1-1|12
CASGRAIGEAFF
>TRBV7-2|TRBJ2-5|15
CASSLEGGRWETQYF
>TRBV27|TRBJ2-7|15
CASSSLAGHDYEQYF
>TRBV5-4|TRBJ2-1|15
CASSLGLAGYNEQFF
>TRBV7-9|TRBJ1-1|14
CASSKTGGRTEAFF
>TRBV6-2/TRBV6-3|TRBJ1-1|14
CASSYPGTGVTAFF
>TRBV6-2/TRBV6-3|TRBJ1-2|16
CASSQAGTGVRYGYTF
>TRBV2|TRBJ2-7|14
CASSENYPSYEQYF
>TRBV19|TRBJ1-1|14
CASSLRGGDTEAFF
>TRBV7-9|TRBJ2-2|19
CASSLWVTEAGVGTGELFF
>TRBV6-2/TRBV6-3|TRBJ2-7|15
CASSRTRQGGYEQYF
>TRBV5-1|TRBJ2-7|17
CASSLAWVGGTSYEQYF
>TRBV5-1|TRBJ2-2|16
CASSSLGGHLTGELFF
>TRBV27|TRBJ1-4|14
CASRSGQPNEKLFF
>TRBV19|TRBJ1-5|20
CASSISGTGEYHQRNQPQHF
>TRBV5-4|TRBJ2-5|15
CASSDSGEYQETQYF
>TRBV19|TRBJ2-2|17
CASSIEAGIERTGELFF
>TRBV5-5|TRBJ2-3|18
CASSTLMRTGGGTDTQYF
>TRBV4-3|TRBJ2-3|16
CASSRWRGAGTDTQYF
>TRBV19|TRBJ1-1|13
CASSILRYTEAFF
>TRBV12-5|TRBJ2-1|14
CASGRGSSYNEQFF
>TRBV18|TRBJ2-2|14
CASSPDSLTGELFF
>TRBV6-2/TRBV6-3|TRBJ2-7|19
CASSPPHQGLAGGTYEQYF
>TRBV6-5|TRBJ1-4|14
CASSLTGTKEKLFF
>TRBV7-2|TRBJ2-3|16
CASTLAPGTSTDTQYF
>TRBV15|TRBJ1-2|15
CATSRVRRAGGGYTF
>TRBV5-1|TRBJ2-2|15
CASSLAGGATGELFF
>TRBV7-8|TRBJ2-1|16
CASSLTRTSGYHEQFF
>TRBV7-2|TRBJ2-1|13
CASSSKAPNEQFF
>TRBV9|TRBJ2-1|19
CASSVGGPQNRLSYNEQFF
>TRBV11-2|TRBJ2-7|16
CASSLDPSGRAYEQYF
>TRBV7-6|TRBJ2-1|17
CASSYGTSGSFRNEQFF